This T cell receptor beta chain was obtained from a study of T cells in Graves' hyperthyroidism and ophthalmopathy. A few counts support this clonotype. RNA transcripts gave rise to amplified TCR beta CDR3 regions. Researchers ran a first-round RT-PCR on the TCR CDR3 using the HTBI primer set. MiXCR, applied by TCRdb to the multiplex PCR reads, yields one record per CDR3 protein. The profile shows a few hundred thousand distinct CDR3 sequences, about 14% of them singletons. This CDR3 is built from 14 residues. The V segment lost 4 bases and the J segment 4 bases; nucleotides outside the gene matches: 8. Germline loops: CDR1 GTSNPN, CDR2 SVGIG (reference sequence).

The sequence derives from a woman in her 30s with Graves' ophthalmopathy. The sequencing sample was made of blood. This sequence joins TRBV30 and TRBJ1-2, with 8 positions matching TRBD1. The CDR3 reads CAWMGGRGLYGYTF. The CDR3, as DNA: TGTGCCTGGATGGGGGGCAGGGGGCTCTATGGCTACACCTTC. Complete variable domain (other parts from reference TRBV30 and TRBJ1-2): SQTIHQWPATLVQPVGSPLSLECTVEGTSNPNLYWYRQAAGRGLQLLFYSVGIGQISSEVPQNLSASRPQDRQFILSSKKLLLSDSGFYLCAWMGGRGLYGYTFGSGTRLTVV.